This T cell receptor beta chain was captured by sequencing in a study of CD8+ T cells in alopecia areata. The CDR3 is made up of 16 amino acids. Germline V CDR1 and CDR2: SGHNT, YYREEE (reference sequence). V was shortened by 6 bases and J by 0 bases, with 13 bases between the two germline ends. cDNA reverse transcribed from extracted RNA served as the sequencing template. Libraries were prepared by immunoSEQ multiplex PCR; TCRdb keeps only in-frame clonotypes and omits some of them. The data show about 190,000 clones, with roughly three fifths seen just once and roughly 0.71% held by the top ten. The treatment denotes: oral pan-JAK inhibitor, 5-10 mg twice daily.

Sequenced material: CD4+ T cells sorted from blood, taken at week 4, from a patient treated with tofacitinib. The sequence came from a human donor with alopecia areata. V and J are TRBV5-4 and TRBJ2-6; perhaps TRBD1 as D (5 bases). This CDR3 reads CASMWGPDSGANVLTF. Written as DNA, the CDR3 is TGTGCCAGCATGTGGGGCCCGGACTCTGGGGCCAACGTCCTGACTTTC.